Listed below are T cell receptor beta chains from one sample, sequenced in a study of molecular identifiers for immune sequencing clone quantification. TCRdb re-called the PCR reads with MiXCR, one entry per CDR3 protein. Counted here are roughly 630,000 distinct CDR3 sequences, about 25% occurring once; the ten biggest clones make up about 0.73%. Material for sequencing was naive CD8+ T cells from blood, with Jurkat cell RNA spiked in. The receptor source for this set is a human donor in good health. Some libraries in this study had Jurkat cell RNA spiked in. CDR3s include the opening cysteine and the closing phenylalanine or tryptophan. The D gene is left open where the match is weak. Clone size appears in some rows only: once, few, many, or a class for an expanded clone.

many | TRBJ1-4 | TRBV7-6 | TRBD1 | CASSLAVGTGDEKLFF | TGTGCCAGCAGCTTAGCGGTCGGGACAGGGGATGAAAAACTGTTTTTT
NA | TRBJ2-5 | TRBV15 | TRBD2 | CAPSTSLSSGGETQYF | TGTGCCCCCAGCACCTCACTCTCTAGCGGGGGAGAGACCCAGTACTTC
few | TRBJ1-6 | TRBV2 | NA | CASSEAHTMSSYNSPLHF | TGTGCCAGCAGTGAGGCCCACACCATGAGCTCCTATAATTCACCCCTCCACTTT
many | TRBJ2-7 | TRBV7-2 | NA | CASSPKDGYEQYF | TGTGCCAGCAGCCCCAAGGACGGTTACGAGCAGTACTTC
many | TRBJ2-7 | TRBV6-5 | NA | CASSYSMGAEQYF | TGTGCCAGCAGTTACTCTATGGGAGCCGAGCAGTACTTC
few | TRBJ1-2 | TRBV4-2 | NA | CASSQDSVEGTYGYTF | TGTGCCAGCAGCCAAGATAGTGTAGAGGGTACCTATGGCTACACCTTC
few | TRBJ2-7 | TRBV12-3/TRBV12-4 | TRBD1 | CASRGTGEASYEQYF | TGTGCCAGCAGAGGGACAGGGGAGGCGTCCTACGAGCAGTACTTC
few | TRBJ2-3 | TRBV28 | TRBD2 | CASRPGTSGVSTDTQYF | TGTGCCAGCAGACCAGGGACTAGCGGGGTGAGCACAGATACGCAGTATTTT
NA | TRBJ1-6 | TRBV20-1 | NA | CSARFLRASFNSPLHF | TGCAGTGCTAGATTCCTGCGGGCCAGTTTTAATTCACCCCTCCACTTT
many | TRBJ2-7 | TRBV7-9 | TRBD2 | CASRLAENYEQYF | TGTGCCAGCAGACTAGCGGAGAACTACGAGCAGTACTTC
NA | TRBJ1-6 | TRBV10-2 | TRBD1 | CASSETQRQGPLHF | TGCGCCAGCAGTGAGACCCAAAGACAGGGTCCCCTCCACTTT
few | TRBJ2-7 | TRBV20-1 | TRBD1 | CSARGAGYPGQLTYEQYF | TGCAGTGCTAGAGGGGCAGGATACCCGGGACAGCTCACCTACGAGCAGTACTTC